Each of the 28 T cell receptor beta chains below was sequenced from the same sample in a study of CD8+CD57+ T cells in acquired aplastic anemia. TCR beta VDJ combinations and CDR3 sequences were profiled from genomic DNA. TCRdb re-derived calls from the reads in MiXCR, one entry per CDR3 protein. The sample records about 210,000 distinct CDR3 sequences, approximately 60% being singletons. The sequenced sample consisted of sorted CD4+, CD8+, or CD8+CD57+ T cells (not recorded which) from PBMCs. These receptors were collected from a human donor in good health.

The rearrangement uses TRBV20-1 and TRBJ2-5, with 7 bases aligning to TRBD2. The germline CDR1 and CDR2 sequences are DFQATT and SNEGSKA (reference sequence). With V trimmed by 2 bases and J by 5 bases, 5 bases remained unmatched. The CDR3 extends over 13 amino acids. The CDR3 DNA reads TGCAGTGCTAGAAGGCGGGAGCGGGAGACCCAGTACTTC. This sequence encodes CSARRRERETQYF.

The chain links TRBV2 to TRBJ1-5, with D possibly matching TRBD1 (6 bases). This CDR3 spans 14 amino acids. The V end was cut by 7 bases, the J end by 3 bases, with 13 bases between. CDR1 is SNHLY, CDR2 FYNNEI, per germline. The CDR3 loop is CASNPGQYNQPQHF. As DNA, the CDR3 is TGTGCCAGCAACCCCGGACAGTACAATCAGCCCCAGCATTTT.

Of note for this clonotype: One base away lies a much larger clone, so this may be a sequencing read error. The V gene is TRBV5-6, the J gene TRBJ2-5, with a tentative D call TRBD2 (6 bases). CDR1 is SGHDT, CDR2 YYEEEE, per germline. This CDR3 spans 14 amino acids. CDR3 nucleotides: TGTGCCAGCAGCTTGGGACTAGTCAGAGAGACCCTGTACTTC. Its protein is CASSLGLVRETLYF.

The chain carries TRBV20-1 and TRBJ1-2, with D possibly TRBD1 on 6 matching bases. The ends were cut back, 3 bases at V and 7 bases at J, with 9 bases in the middle. Germline V gene lookup returns CDR1 DFQATT and CDR2 SNEGSKA (reference sequence). The CDR3 is 11 amino acids. Here the CDR3 reads CSARGGLGYTF. DNA of the CDR3: TGCAGTGCTAGGGGGGGGCTTGGCTACACCTTC.

A few counts support this clonotype. The chain employs TRBV6-5 and TRBJ1-6; 9 bases match TRBD1. The V segment lost 6 bases and the J segment 8 bases; nucleotides outside the gene matches: 11. Germline assignment: CDR1 MNHEY and CDR2 SVGAGI. CDR3 size: 16 residues. The CDR3 DNA is TGTGCCAGCAGCCACCGGGACAGGGTGGGGTATTCACCCCTCCACTTT. Amino acids: CASSHRDRVGYSPLHF.

This chain's CDR3 is CAISPSGGQETQYF. Here the CDR3 DNA reads TGTGCCATCAGTCCTAGTGGGGGGCAAGAGACCCAGTACTTC. This rearrangement joins TRBV10-3 to TRBJ2-5; a weak D match, TRBD2 (6 bases). CDR1 and CDR2 (germline): ENHRY, SYGVKD. The CDR3 totals 14 residues. Trimming shortened V by 5 bases and J by 2 bases, and 12 bases separated the two germline ends.

The chain recombines TRBV20-1 with TRBJ2-7; D is possibly TRBD1 (6 bases). The CDR3 has 15 amino acids. Germline lookup yields CDR1 DFQATT and CDR2 SNEGSKA (reference sequence). The V end was cut by 4 bases, the J end by 3 bases, with 19 bases between. CDR3 residues: CSATKQGSNIYEQYF. The CDR3 region has the DNA TGCAGTGCTACGAAACAGGGAAGTAATATCTACGAGCAGTACTTC.

This chain links TRBV24-1 with TRBJ2-3, with no clear D. CDR1 and CDR2 (germline): KGHDR, SFDVKD. CDR3 length equals 14 residues. Trimming stripped 2 bases from V and 3 bases from J, with 8 bases between. Here the CDR3 DNA reads TGTGCCACCAGTGATTCCCCCGCAACAGATACGCAGTATTTT. The encoded protein is CATSDSPATDTQYF.

This clonotype came up many times. V usage is TRBV4-2 and J usage is TRBJ2-3, with D tentatively TRBD1 (6 bases). The germline gives CDR1 LGHNA, CDR2 YNFKEQ. With 4 bases removed from V and 0 bases from J, the gap between germline ends came to 14 bases. CDR3 length: 16 amino acids. In nucleotides, the CDR3 is TGTGCCAGCAGCCCCGGACAGACGTCTAGCACAGATACGCAGTATTTT. Residues: CASSPGQTSSTDTQYF.

The chain couples TRBV10-3 to TRBJ2-7; the D call may be TRBD1 or TRBD2 (5 bases each). Per germline, CDR1 ENHRY and CDR2 SYGVKD. V lost 3 bases, J lost 6 bases, and 12 bases lay in between. This CDR3 has 13 residues. The CDR3 loop reads CAISERGLAEQYF. CDR3 DNA: TGTGCCATCAGTGAACGGGGCCTCGCCGAGCAGTACTTC.

This clonotype has a count of ten or more. The chain recombines TRBV24-1 with TRBJ1-1; D is perhaps TRBD1 (5 bases). The CDR3 sequence is 15 residues long. Trimming removed 2 bases at V and 2 bases at J, with 11 bases between. Germline CDR1 KGHDR, CDR2 SFDVKD. The chain's CDR3 is CATSDSGTANTEAFF. CDR3 sequence (DNA): TGTGCCACCAGTGATTCCGGGACGGCTAACACTGAAGCTTTCTTT.

In this sample, this clonotype turned up once. V is TRBV13 and J is TRBJ2-7; TRBD1 aligns across 9 bases. Germline V gives CDR1 PRHDT, CDR2 FYEKMQ (reference sequence). The CDR3 covers 15 residues. J lost 2 bases, V lost 5 bases, and 7 bases had no gene match. The CDR3 DNA is TGTGCCAGCAGCGGGGGACAGGGAGTAGCCTACGAGCAGTACTTC. This sequence encodes CASSGGQGVAYEQYF.

This clonotype was counted at least ten times. This chain links TRBV12-5 with TRBJ2-2; D perhaps matches TRBD2 (5 bases). CDR3 length equals 15 residues. The V and J ends lost 3 bases and 6 bases respectively, with 14 bases between them. Germline V gene lookup returns CDR1 LGHNT and CDR2 FRNRAP. CDR3: CASGFKVGESGELFF. Written as DNA, the CDR3 is TGTGCTAGTGGTTTTAAAGTGGGAGAATCCGGGGAGCTGTTTTTT.

This chain connects TRBV28 to TRBJ2-7; 8 bases line up with TRBD1. This CDR3 is built from 15 residues. Germline lookup yields CDR1 MDHEN and CDR2 SYDVKM. After removal of 5 bases from V and 0 bases from J, the junction contained 6 bases not matched to a gene. In DNA, the CDR3 is TGTGCCAGCAGTCCAATCAGGGGGCCCTCCTACGAGCAGTACTTC. This gives the protein CASSPIRGPSYEQYF.

Details on this clonotype: One end of the junction fails to match germline, which may point to a read error. In nucleotides, the CDR3 is TGTGCCAGCGGCTTAGCCCCAGGGACCGAGCAGTACTTC. As protein: CASGLAPGTEQYF. The genes are TRBV5-5 and TRBJ2-7, with D possibly called TRBD1 or TRBD2 (5 bases each). Germline V gene data show CDR1 as SGHKS and CDR2 as YYEKEE (reference sequence). CDR3 length equals 13 residues.

This clonotype was counted at least ten times. This sequence joins TRBV9 and TRBJ2-1; 12 nucleotides line up with TRBD2. CDR1 is SGDLS and CDR2 is YYNGEE in the germline V gene. Trimming took 4 bases from V and 10 from J; bases not matched to a gene: 12. The CDR3 totals 16 residues. Written as DNA, the CDR3 is TGTGCCAGCAGCCCAATGACTAGCGGGAGTTTAAGAGAGCAGTTCTTC. This codes for CASSPMTSGSLREQFF.

As regards this clonotype: Here the CDR3 omits its conserved ending phenylalanine or tryptophan, so a read error is the likely source. This chain joins TRBV6-5 and TRBJ1-1; no definite D call. The V and J ends lost 4 bases and 3 bases respectively, with 9 bases between them. Germline V CDR1 and CDR2: MNHEY, SVGAGI. This CDR3 is built from 13 residues. In DNA, the CDR3 is TGTGCCAGCAGTTCCGGGCCGTACACTGAAGCTTTCTCT. It specifies CASSSGPYTEAFS.

This clonotype was counted between two and nine times. V is TRBV5-6 and J is TRBJ2-7; D gene ambiguous. The V gene lost 2 bases and the J gene lost 6 bases, with 6 bases spanning the gap. Germline V gives CDR1 SGHDT, CDR2 YYEEEE. This CDR3 has 11 amino acids. Here the CDR3 DNA reads TGTGCCAGCAGCTTCAGGCGCGAGCAGTACTTC. Amino acid sequence: CASSFRREQYF.

The genes are TRBV5-1 and TRBJ2-3; 9 nucleotides match TRBD2. This CDR3 contains 16 residues. Germline CDR1 SGHRS, CDR2 YFSETQ. The V segment lost 3 bases and the J segment 3 bases; nucleotides outside the gene matches: 8. This CDR3 is CASSSGTSSLTDTQYF. CDR3 in DNA: TGCGCCAGCAGCTCCGGGACTAGCTCTCTGACAGATACGCAGTATTTT. The entire variable domain, with the rest obtained from reference TRBV5-1 and TRBJ2-3, is as follows: KAGVTQTPRYLIKTRGQQVTLSCSPISGHRSVSWYQQTPGQGLQFLFEYFSETQRNKGNFPGRFSGRQFSNSRSEMNVSTLELGDSALYLCASSSGTSSLTDTQYFGPGTRLTVL.

This chain joins TRBV9 and TRBJ2-5, with D possibly TRBD2 on 5 matching bases. V was pared by 4 bases and J by 1 base, with 14 bases between. CDR3 length: 15 residues. Germline CDR1 reads SGDLS; CDR2 reads YYNGEE. The CDR3 loop is CASSLSAELQETQYF. For the CDR3, the DNA is TGTGCCAGCAGCCTTAGCGCAGAGCTCCAAGAGACCCAGTACTTC.

This clonotype was seen at least ten times. V and J are TRBV12-3 or TRBV12-4 and TRBJ2-1; D gene ambiguous. V lost 3 bases to trimming and J lost 0 bases, with 6 bases between them. The CDR3 consists of 14 residues. This CDR3 reads CASSLASSYNEQFF. The CDR3 DNA reads TGTGCCAGCAGTTTGGCCAGCTCCTACAATGAGCAGTTCTTC.

A remark on this clonotype: A single base separates this from a much larger clone, so it may be a read error. The CDR3 carries no conserved terminal phenylalanine or tryptophan, so it likely arises from a read error. The J gene is TRBJ1-1, the V gene TRBV6-5, with 10 bases fitting TRBD1. This CDR3 is built from 15 residues. Germline lookup yields CDR1 MNHEY and CDR2 SVGAGI. V was clipped by 5 bases and J by 0 bases; unmatched bases: 3. This CDR3 is CASSAGQGMNTEAFC. The CDR3 DNA reads TGTGCCAGCAGTGCGGGACAGGGGATGAACACTGAAGCTTTCTGT.

In its sample, this clonotype was seen once. The CDR3 region is CASSASGTGFTEAFF. The CDR3 bases are TGTGCCAGCAGCGCGTCGGGGACAGGGTTCACTGAAGCTTTCTTT. V is TRBV9 and J is TRBJ1-1, with 9 bases fitting TRBD1. V was clipped by 3 bases and J by 4 bases; unmatched bases: 7. CDR3 length equals 15 residues. Per germline, CDR1 SGDLS and CDR2 YYNGEE.

The rearrangement links TRBV24-1 to TRBJ2-3; TRBD2 matches at 7 bases. The germline gives CDR1 KGHDR, CDR2 SFDVKD. J lost 4 bases, V lost 3 bases, and 15 bases had no gene match. The CDR3 contains 18 residues. The CDR3 DNA reads TGTGCCACCAGTGATCGACTCCTAACACGGGGGGTAGCAGATACGCAGTATTTT. This encodes CATSDRLLTRGVADTQYF.

This clonotype was observed a few times. The chain recombines TRBV27 with TRBJ1-5; D gene ambiguous. The CDR3 runs 16 residues. Germline-derived CDR1 and CDR2 are MNHEY and SMNVEV (reference sequence). Trimming stripped 4 bases from V and 0 bases from J, with 13 bases between. The CDR3 region is CASSSQEELSNQPQHF. The CDR3, as DNA: TGTGCCAGCAGTTCCCAAGAGGAACTTAGCAATCAGCCCCAGCATTTT.

This clonotype was found many times. This rearrangement joins TRBV5-4 to TRBJ1-1; D is perhaps TRBD1 (5 bases). The CDR3 covers 14 residues. Trimming removed 1 base at V and 3 bases at J, with 10 bases between. Germline V gene sequence: CDR1 SGHNT, CDR2 YYREEE (reference sequence). The CDR3 is CASSLFDSYTEAFF. The CDR3, as DNA: TGTGCCAGCAGCTTGTTTGACAGTTACACTGAAGCTTTCTTT.

Remarks on this clonotype: One junction end does not reproduce the germline sequence, and a read error may be involved. This CDR3 is CASSPDRLKTEAFF. CDR3 nucleotides: TGCGCCAGCAGCCCGGACAGGCTGAAGACTGAAGCTTTCTTT. The gene calls are TRBV12-3 or TRBV12-4 and TRBJ1-1; 7 nucleotides match TRBD1. This CDR3 has 14 residues.

V and J are TRBV7-2 and TRBJ1-3; 7 nucleotides line up with TRBD1. Germline CDR1 SGHTA, CDR2 FQGNSA. Trimming removed 5 bases from V and 0 bases from J; junction bases left unmatched: 7. The CDR3 is made up of 16 amino acids. The CDR3 protein is CASSPTGTASGNTIYF. For the CDR3, the DNA is TGTGCCAGCAGCCCAACCGGGACAGCCTCTGGAAACACCATATATTTT.